The 26 T cell receptor beta chains listed next were all sequenced from one sample in a study of blood T cell repertoires in COVID-19. Profiling relied on immunoSEQ multiplex PCR, and the TCRdb table lists in-frame clones only, not all of them. The table includes roughly 120,000 clones, 75% to 90% detected once. The sequencing sample was made of peripheral blood. Every receptor here comes from a man younger than 40 with acute or convalescent COVID-19.

The chain is built from TRBV6-4 and TRBJ2-2, with 10 bases lining up with TRBD2. CDR1 and CDR2 (germline): MRHNA, SNTAGT. The length of the CDR3 is 15 residues. Germline trimming cut 7 bases from V and 6 bases from J; bases unmatched to any gene: 8. Here the CDR3 reads CASKVLAGDAGELFF. The CDR3 nucleotides are TGTGCCAGCAAAGTCCTAGCGGGAGATGCCGGGGAGCTGTTTTTT.

This clone was counted a few times. The chain recombines TRBV7-6 with TRBJ2-7; 10 bases map to TRBD1. There are 15 residues in the CDR3. J lost 2 bases, V lost 3 bases, and 4 bases had no gene match. Germline assignment: CDR1 SGHVS and CDR2 FNYEAQ. CDR3 nucleotides: TGTGCCAGCAGCTTGGACAGGGGGGAAACCTACGAGCAGTACTTC. Protein: CASSLDRGETYEQYF.

V and J are TRBV5-1 and TRBJ1-2; 9 nucleotides align to TRBD1. The ends lost 4 bases at V and 7 bases at J; junction bases unmatched: 8. The CDR3 covers 14 residues. Germline CDR1 and CDR2: SGHRS and YFSETQ. The CDR3 bases are TGCGCCAGCAGCCTAGACAGGGGGTTGGGTGGCTACACCTTC. Protein: CASSLDRGLGGYTF.

The V and J genes are TRBV19 and TRBJ1-6, with 8 bases fitting TRBD1. This CDR3 region has 13 residues. Trimming at V came to 7 bases and at J to 7 bases, leaving 3 bases not matched to a gene. The V gene's germline CDR1 is LNHDA and CDR2 SQIVND (reference sequence). Written as DNA, the CDR3 is TGTGCCAGTACCCGACAGGGGAATTCACCCCTCCACTTT. Encoded protein: CASTRQGNSPLHF. The whole variable domain, remainder taken from reference TRBV19 and TRBJ1-6, is DGGITQSPKYLFRKEGQNVTLSCEQNLNHDAMYWYRQDPGQGLRLIYYSQIVNDFQKGDIAEGYSVSREKKESFPLTVTSAQKNPTAFYLCASTRQGNSPLHFGNGTRLTVT.

This chain joins TRBV11-3 and TRBJ2-6; TRBD1 is a possible D gene (5 bases). V dropped 5 bases and J dropped 13 bases, with 15 bases sitting between them. This CDR3 is 13 amino acids long. Germline lookup yields CDR1 SGHNT and CDR2 YENEEA. CDR3 DNA sequence: TGTGCCAGCAGCCAGGGCGTGGGAAAGGTCCTGACTTTC. The encoded protein is CASSQGVGKVLTF.

The chain couples TRBV10-3 to TRBJ2-3; D unclear. Germline V gene data show CDR1 as ENHRY and CDR2 as SYGVKD. Trimming cost V 7 bases and J 4 bases, with 12 bases left between them. CDR3 length: 13 residues. This CDR3 reads CAITQEFSDTQYF. In DNA form, the CDR3 reads TGTGCCATCACGCAGGAATTTTCAGATACGCAGTATTTT.

This clone was observed a handful of times. The rearrangement links TRBV2 to TRBJ1-5; D call uncertain. The germline V gene has CDR1 SNHLY and CDR2 FYNNEI. Trimming left V 2 bases short and J 4 bases short, with 9 bases between. CDR3 length: 14 residues. The CDR3 loop reads CASSELVANQPQHF. The CDR3 nucleotides read TGTGCCAGCAGTGAATTGGTAGCGAATCAGCCCCAGCATTTT.

The chain couples TRBV5-1 to TRBJ1-4, with 8 bases aligning to TRBD1. Germline CDR1 is SGHRS and CDR2 is YFSETQ. CDR3 size: 16 residues. V was clipped by 1 base and J by 3 bases; unmatched bases: 5. The chain's CDR3 is CASSLTGGGSNEKLFF. CDR3 nucleotide sequence: TGCGCCAGCAGCTTGACAGGGGGAGGATCTAATGAAAAACTGTTTTTT. Complete variable domain (other parts from reference TRBV5-1 and TRBJ1-4): KAGVTQTPRYLIKTRGQQVTLSCSPISGHRSVSWYQQTPGQGLQFLFEYFSETQRNKGNFPGRFSGRQFSNSRSEMNVSTLELGDSALYLCASSLTGGGSNEKLFFGSGTQLSVL.

V and J are TRBV7-3 and TRBJ1-6; 11 nucleotides align to TRBD1. V lost 8 bases to trimming and J lost 10 bases; unmatched junction nucleotides: 1. There are 12 residues in the CDR3. Germline-derived CDR1 and CDR2 are SGHTA and FQGTGA. CDR3 amino acids: CASGTGGSPLHF. In nucleotides, the CDR3 is TGTGCCAGCGGGACAGGGGGGTCACCCCTCCACTTT.

This clone was seen only once. The chain joins TRBV27 to TRBJ1-1; D may be TRBD1 (6 bases). CDR3 length: 15 amino acids. V shed 2 bases and J shed 1 base, with 11 bases lying between them. The germline V gene encodes CDR1 MNHEY and CDR2 SMNVEV (reference sequence). The chain's CDR3 is CASSLTPRGNTEAFF. The CDR3 DNA sequence: TGTGCCAGCAGTTTAACCCCCAGGGGGAACACTGAAGCTTTCTTT.

V is TRBV7-2 and J is TRBJ2-1, with 10 bases matching TRBD2. Looked up from germline, CDR1 is SGHTA and CDR2 is FQGNSA. The J segment lost 8 bases and the V segment lost 3 bases, leaving 4 bases of the junction unmatched. The CDR3 has 14 residues. The DNA for the CDR3 is TGTGCCAGCAGCTTTAGCGGGGGGATCGATGAGCAGTTCTTC. Its protein product is CASSFSGGIDEQFF.

The V gene is TRBV19, the J gene TRBJ1-2, with D possibly being TRBD1 (5 bases). CDR1 is LNHDA and CDR2 is SQIVND in the germline V gene (reference sequence). V gave up 3 bases and J gave up 6 bases, with 11 bases separating them. The CDR3 covers 13 residues. This CDR3 is CASSISSGHGYTF. DNA of the CDR3: TGTGCCAGTAGTATCAGTTCAGGGCATGGCTACACCTTC.

The rearrangement links TRBV7-2 to TRBJ2-3, with TRBD2 as a possible D gene (6 bases). Trimming cost V 5 bases and J 6 bases, with 12 bases left between them. CDR1 SGHTA and CDR2 FQGNSA come from the germline V gene. The CDR3 is 13 residues long. The CDR3 bases are TGTGCCAGCAGCGCCAGGGCGGGGGATACGCAGTATTTT. Translating gives CASSARAGDTQYF.

The J gene is TRBJ2-1, the V gene TRBV2; 10 nucleotides line up with TRBD2. The germline V gene has CDR1 SNHLY and CDR2 FYNNEI. The CDR3 loop spans 16 amino acids. J was trimmed by 4 bases and V by 7 bases; bases with no gene match: 10. CDR3 nucleotide sequence: TGTGCCAGCACCAAGAACAGCGGGGGGGCATACAATGAGCAGTTCTTC. Translating it yields CASTKNSGGAYNEQFF.

The V and J genes are TRBV27 and TRBJ2-5, with TRBD1 identical over 7 bases. This CDR3 has 15 amino acids. V shed 7 bases and J 4 bases; nucleotides not matched to a gene: 12. Germline CDR1 is MNHEY and CDR2 is SMNVEV (reference sequence). The CDR3 DNA reads as TGTGCCAGCACCAAGCCCCGGGACAGTAGAGAGACCCAGTACTTC. Translation gives CASTKPRDSRETQYF.

The V call is TRBV27, the J call TRBJ2-7; 8 bases align to TRBD1. V gave up 1 base and J gave up 5 bases; unmatched junction bases: 4. Germline-derived CDR1 and CDR2 are MNHEY and SMNVEV (reference sequence). The CDR3 has 14 amino acids. CDR3 in amino acids: CASSLYQGADEQYV. DNA for the CDR3: TGTGCCAGCAGTTTATACCAGGGGGCAGACGAGCAGTACGTC.

The V gene is TRBV3-1 (or the pseudogene TRBV3-2), the J gene TRBJ2-7; no reliable D call. V was trimmed by 3 bases and J by 7 bases, leaving 10 bases between them. The length of the CDR3 is 12 residues. CDR1 is LGHDT and CDR2 is YNNKEL in the germline V gene (reference sequence). The CDR3 is CASSQFSEEQYF. The CDR3 nucleotides read TGTGCCAGCAGCCAGTTCAGCGAGGAGCAGTACTTC.

The chain combines TRBV27 with TRBJ2-3; 10 nucleotides align to TRBD1. V shed 5 bases and J 5 bases; nucleotides not matched to a gene: 4. This CDR3 is built from 14 residues. The germline CDR1 and CDR2 sequences are MNHEY and SMNVEV (reference sequence). CDR3 nucleotide sequence: TGTGCCAGCAGTAGACAGGGGGCGCGAGATACGCAGTATTTT. It translates to CASSRQGARDTQYF.

The table lists this clone with a count of one. The genes are TRBV9 and TRBJ2-1; 11 nucleotides match TRBD2. Germline assignment: CDR1 SGDLS and CDR2 YYNGEE. The V segment lost 4 bases and the J segment 14 bases; nucleotides outside the gene matches: 14. The CDR3 is 15 residues long. CDR3 sequence: CASSPRASGRITEFF. CDR3 coding DNA: TGTGCCAGCAGCCCCCGGGCTAGCGGGAGGATTACTGAGTTCTTC.

V usage is TRBV11-3 and J usage is TRBJ1-1; a possible D gene is TRBD1 (6 bases). The length of the CDR3 is 13 residues. The germline CDR1 and CDR2 sequences are SGHNT and YENEEA. Between the trimmed V and J ends, which lost 6 bases and 4 bases, there was a span of 12 bases. The CDR3 DNA reads TGTGCCAGCAGTTCGAGAGGGGGCACTGAAGCTTTCTTT. Translated: CASSSRGGTEAFF.

This clone was observed a single time. The J gene is TRBJ1-5, the V gene TRBV4-1, with TRBD1 matching over 7 bases. The CDR3 covers 14 residues. With V trimmed by 1 base and J by 7 bases, 4 bases remained unmatched. In germline, CDR1 is MGHRA, CDR2 YSYEKL. The CDR3 DNA reads as TGCGCCAGCAGCCAAGTTCCAGGGGGACAGCCCCAGCATTTT. This encodes CASSQVPGGQPQHF.

The table lists this clone with a count of one. The J gene is TRBJ2-1, the V gene TRBV27; TRBD2 aligns across 7 bases. Trimming took 3 bases from V and 7 from J; bases not matched to a gene: 9. Germline V CDR1 and CDR2: MNHEY, SMNVEV (reference sequence). This CDR3 region has 15 residues. In DNA form, the CDR3 reads TGTGCCAGCAGTTTGGGCGGGAGAATAGTGAATGAGCAGTTCTTC. This translates into CASSLGGRIVNEQFF.

The chain employs TRBV18 and TRBJ1-1; D call uncertain. This CDR3 region has 11 residues. Trimming pared 6 bases from V and 6 bases from J, leaving 8 bases between. The germline CDR1 and CDR2 sequences are KGHSH and LQKENI. The CDR3 here is CASSPGPEAFF. The CDR3 DNA follows: TGTGCCAGCTCCCCAGGCCCTGAAGCTTTCTTT.

The chain combines TRBV6-5 with TRBJ2-1; TRBD2 agrees at 10 bases. V was pared by 10 bases and J by 0 bases, with 6 bases of the junction left unmatched. The CDR3 is 15 residues long. The germline V gene encodes CDR1 MNHEY and CDR2 SVGAGI. Here the CDR3 reads CATRQRGGSYNEQFF. CDR3 in DNA: TGTGCCACCCGACAGCGGGGGGGCTCCTACAATGAGCAGTTCTTC.

This rearrangement joins TRBV2 to TRBJ1-1; D is possibly TRBD1 (5 bases). Germline V gene sequence: CDR1 SNHLY, CDR2 FYNNEI. This CDR3 region has 14 residues. V was cut by 7 bases and J by 6 bases, with 18 bases left in between. The CDR3 is CASTEGVHGAEAFF. The CDR3 region has the DNA TGTGCCAGCACCGAAGGGGTACATGGGGCTGAAGCTTTCTTT.

V usage is TRBV5-1 and J usage is TRBJ2-5; 9 bases are shared with TRBD2. V was pared by 0 bases and J by 4 bases, with 10 bases of the junction left unmatched. The CDR3 loop spans 17 amino acids. The germline V gene encodes CDR1 SGHRS and CDR2 YFSETQ. The CDR3 loop reads CASSLDFAGGGSETQYF. The CDR3 bases are TGCGCCAGCAGCTTGGATTTTGCGGGAGGGGGATCAGAGACCCAGTACTTC. The variable domain in full, with the rest retrieved from reference TRBV5-1 and TRBJ2-5, is KAGVTQTPRYLIKTRGQQVTLSCSPISGHRSVSWYQQTPGQGLQFLFEYFSETQRNKGNFPGRFSGRQFSNSRSEMNVSTLELGDSALYLCASSLDFAGGGSETQYFGPGTRLLVL.